This T cell receptor (beta chain) is drawn from a study of regulatory T cells in long-lasting Graves disease. Overall study: Freshly diagnosed Graves' patients had used antithyroid drugs for under 3 months. Whole-study findings and limits: TRBV28 was favored in persistent disease, as were TRBJ1-2 and TRBJ2-5. The study examined only peripheral blood, not thyroid tissue.

This clonotype was observed many times. Its antigen is unidentified. The germline V gene encodes CDR1 SGHKS and CDR2 YYEKEE (reference sequence). This CDR3 spans 15 amino acids. V gave up 3 bases and J gave up 4 bases; unmatched junction bases: 9. TCR beta libraries were built with iRepertoire HTBI primers and Arm-PCR of CDR3 regions. TCRdb redid the calling of the multiplex PCR reads with MiXCR, one entry per CDR3 protein. Of 350,000 to 500,000 distinct CDR3 sequences in the sample, 16% are singletons; the top ten hold about 10%. Time point defined: newly diagnosed GD, antithyroid drugs for less than 3 months. PBMCs were the source of the RNA used for TCR sequencing. It was American Thyroid Association guidelines that determined Graves' disease diagnosis. These sequences were also reported in another study, on T cells in Graves' hyperthyroidism and ophthalmopathy.

The specimen comprised peripheral blood mononuclear cells (PBMCs), sampled at new diagnosis, from a patient treated with antithyroid drugs. The TCR comes from a woman in her 30s with Graves disease. V gene TRBV5-5 combines with J gene TRBJ1-1; 7 nucleotides align to TRBD1. The DNA of the CDR3 is TGTGCCAGCAGCTCCCTACAGGGGCCCAGCACTGAAGCTTTCTTT. It is translated as CASSSLQGPSTEAFF.